The 9 T cell receptor beta chains listed next were all sequenced from one sample in a study of CD8+ T cells in alopecia areata. Sequencing used cDNA as its template, made by extracting RNA and reverse transcribing it. Libraries were prepared by immunoSEQ multiplex PCR; TCRdb keeps only in-frame clonotypes and omits some of them. The table records about 15,000 clones, approximately 54% of them present only once. Individuals with alopecia areata gave both lesional scalp punch biopsies and peripheral blood for collection. The sequenced sample consisted of skin. These receptors were collected from a human donor with alopecia areata.

The chain has TRBV30 and TRBJ2-7; D call uncertain. This CDR3 region has 14 residues. Germline V lookup: CDR1 GTSNPN, CDR2 SVGIG (reference sequence). The V and J ends lost 0 bases and 2 bases respectively, with 11 bases between them. The CDR3 DNA reads as TGTGCCTGGAGTGTACGCCGGCACCCCTACGAGCAGTACTTC. Residues: CAWSVRRHPYEQYF.

The J gene is TRBJ2-7, the V gene TRBV2; D is ambiguous. The V end was cut by 8 bases, the J end by 2 bases, with 13 bases between. The CDR3 is 13 amino acids. Germline V gene lookup returns CDR1 SNHLY and CDR2 FYNNEI. The CDR3 spells CASVFGSAYEQYF. The CDR3 coding sequence is TGTGCCAGCGTATTTGGATCTGCCTACGAGCAGTACTTC.

The rearrangement joins TRBV2 to TRBJ2-1; D gene uncertain. Germline CDR1 is SNHLY and CDR2 is FYNNEI. This CDR3 contains 11 residues. Trimming shortened V by 1 base and J by 14 bases, and 9 bases separated the two germline ends. CDR3 loop: CASSEGGRKFF. In DNA form, the CDR3 reads TGTGCCAGCAGTGAAGGCGGTAGAAAGTTCTTC.

The chain has TRBV5-5 and TRBJ2-1, with D perhaps matching TRBD2 (5 bases). The CDR3 runs to 18 residues. Trimming removed 3 bases at V and 0 bases at J, with 19 bases between. Germline V lookup: CDR1 SGHKS, CDR2 YYEKEE (reference sequence). CDR3 nucleotides: TGTGCCAGCAGCTCCCCCGCTGAAGGCCGGGGCTCCTACAATGAGCAGTTCTTC. Translating it yields CASSSPAEGRGSYNEQFF. The full variable domain, completed using reference TRBV5-5 and TRBJ2-1, is DAGVTQSPTHLIKTRGQQVTLRCSPISGHKSVSWYQQVLGQGPQFIFQYYEKEERGRGNFPDRFSARQFPNYSSELNVNALLLGDSALYLCASSSPAEGRGSYNEQFFGPGTRLTVL.

The rearrangement uses TRBV7-9 and TRBJ2-5; 9 nucleotides line up with TRBD2. With V trimmed by 0 bases and J by 4 bases, 0 bases remained unmatched. The CDR3 runs 14 residues. Germline V gene sequence: CDR1 SEHNR, CDR2 FQNEAQ (reference sequence). CDR3 region: CASSLAAGGETQYF. CDR3 DNA: TGTGCCAGCAGCTTAGCAGCGGGAGGAGAGACCCAGTACTTC.

V and J are TRBV4-1 and TRBJ2-6; 8 bases align to TRBD1. The CDR3 loop spans 18 amino acids. The ends lost 2 bases at V and 3 bases at J; junction bases unmatched: 9. Germline CDR1 is MGHRA and CDR2 is YSYEKL. CDR3 sequence: CASSQLITGGRGANVLTF. Written as DNA, the CDR3 is TGCGCCAGCAGCCAACTAATCACAGGGGGACGTGGGGCCAACGTCCTGACTTTC.

The V gene is TRBV7-3, the J gene TRBJ2-5; 14 positions match TRBD2. Trimming cost V 1 base and J 5 bases; bases outside gene matches: 6. Germline loops: CDR1 SGHTA, CDR2 FQGTGA. The CDR3 sequence is 17 residues long. CDR3 DNA: TGTGCCAGCAGCTTAAGGGGGGGACTAGCGGGAGTGGAGACCCAGTACTTC. This codes for CASSLRGGLAGVETQYF.

The chain has TRBV27 and TRBJ2-3; D uncertain. Trimming took 0 bases from V and 2 from J, leaving 6 bases between them. CDR1 is MNHEY, CDR2 SMNVEV, per germline (reference sequence). The CDR3 loop spans 14 amino acids. In DNA, the CDR3 is TGTGCCAGCAGTTTATCGGTTCCCACAGATACGCAGTATTTT. As protein: CASSLSVPTDTQYF.

The chain recombines TRBV19 with TRBJ2-5; 7 nucleotides agree with TRBD1. The trim removed 6 bases at V and 5 bases at J, leaving 12 bases unmatched. Germline CDR1 is LNHDA and CDR2 is SQIVND (reference sequence). This CDR3 is 15 amino acids long. CDR3 sequence (DNA): TGTGCCAGTAGCAGATTCGACAGGGCTGAGGAGACCCAGTACTTC. Residues: CASSRFDRAEETQYF.